These 27 T cell receptor beta chains share one sample of origin, sequenced in a study of blood T cell repertoires in COVID-19. Here immunoSEQ multiplex PCR was the method, and the copy in TCRdb shows in-frame clones only, minus some. This table holds about 200,000 clones, 82% found once. The material sequenced was peripheral blood. Every receptor here comes from a woman in her 70s with COVID-19, enrolled during active disease.

This sequence joins TRBV27 and TRBJ2-7, with 7 bases fitting TRBD1. V lost 5 bases to trimming and J lost 3 bases; unmatched junction nucleotides: 7. The CDR3 covers 14 residues. Germline CDR1 MNHEY, CDR2 SMNVEV (reference sequence). CDR3 residues: CASSPSGTVYEQYF. DNA for the CDR3: TGTGCCAGCAGTCCCTCCGGGACAGTCTACGAGCAGTACTTC.

The rearrangement links TRBV19 to TRBJ1-1; TRBD1 agrees at 10 bases. The trim removed 4 bases at V and 4 bases at J, leaving 9 bases unmatched. The CDR3 runs to 16 residues. Per germline, CDR1 LNHDA and CDR2 SQIVND (reference sequence). The CDR3 loop reads CASSSPTGTGATEAFF. CDR3 coding DNA: TGTGCCAGTAGTAGCCCTACCGGGACAGGGGCCACTGAAGCTTTCTTT.

The CDR3 nucleotides are TGTGCCAGCAGTTTTTACGAGGAATCCGAGCAGTACTTC. This codes for CASSFYEESEQYF. The gene calls are TRBV12-3 or TRBV12-4 and TRBJ2-7; D is uncertain. The CDR3 is 13 amino acids. With 3 bases removed from V and 6 bases from J, the gap between germline ends came to 12 bases.

This clone appeared a single time. The CDR3 protein is CASSQAPRTATYEQYF. The CDR3 bases are TGTGCCAGCAGCCAAGCCCCTCGGACAGCTACCTACGAGCAGTACTTC. The J gene is TRBJ2-7, the V gene TRBV14; maybe TRBD1 (6 bases). The CDR3 has 16 amino acids. Trimming shortened V by 1 base and J by 2 bases, and 15 bases separated the two germline ends. Germline V gene lookup returns CDR1 SGHDN and CDR2 FVKESK.

The gene calls are TRBV7-2 and TRBJ2-7; TRBD1 agrees at 8 bases. Germline V lookup: CDR1 SGHTA, CDR2 FQGNSA. Germline trimming cut 5 bases from V and 3 bases from J; bases unmatched to any gene: 3. The CDR3 loop spans 13 amino acids. Written as DNA, the CDR3 is TGTGCCAGCAGCACGGACAGGGACTACGAGCAGTACTTC. Its translation is CASSTDRDYEQYF.

V gene TRBV10-3 combines with J gene TRBJ1-5; 7 bases fit TRBD1. Germline-derived CDR1 and CDR2 are ENHRY and SYGVKD. With 6 bases clipped from V and 7 bases from J, the junction kept 3 bases outside the gene matches. This CDR3 has 12 amino acids. This CDR3 is CAISQGEQPQHF. The CDR3 DNA is TGTGCCATCAGCCAGGGGGAACAGCCCCAGCATTTT.

This clone came up a few times. This sequence joins TRBV18 and TRBJ2-7; a weak D match, TRBD2 (6 bases). CDR3 length equals 15 residues. CDR1 and CDR2 from the germline V gene are KGHSH and LQKENI. V shed 0 bases and J shed 4 bases, with 13 bases lying between them. The CDR3 nucleotides read TGTGCCAGCTCACCACCGGGACTGGATATATACGAGCAGTACTTC. Residues: CASSPPGLDIYEQYF.

This chain links TRBV30 with TRBJ1-2; tentative D call: TRBD1 (5 bases). Germline CDR1 GTSNPN, CDR2 SVGIG (reference sequence). V lost 0 bases, J lost 6 bases, and 14 bases lay in between. The CDR3 has 14 residues. The CDR3 sequence is CAWSVQAVSNGYTF. Written as DNA, the CDR3 is TGTGCCTGGAGTGTACAGGCCGTGTCGAATGGCTACACCTTC. Looking up the rest from reference TRBV30 and TRBJ1-2 gives the full variable domain: SQTIHQWPATLVQPVGSPLSLECTVEGTSNPNLYWYRQAAGRGLQLLFYSVGIGQISSEVPQNLSASRPQDRQFILSSKKLLLSDSGFYLCAWSVQAVSNGYTFGSGTRLTVV.

The gene calls are TRBV19 and TRBJ1-5; D is unresolved. The germline CDR1 and CDR2 sequences are LNHDA and SQIVND (reference sequence). The CDR3 sequence is 13 residues long. The germline V and J ends were trimmed by 10 bases and 2 bases, with 12 bases remaining between them. As DNA, the CDR3 is TGTGCCACCTCAGTGGGCGGCAATCAGCCCCAGCATTTT. This gives the protein CATSVGGNQPQHF.

This chain uses TRBV5-6 with TRBJ2-5; maybe TRBD1 (5 bases). CDR1 is SGHDT, CDR2 YYEEEE, per germline. Trimming shortened V by 2 bases and J by 1 base, and 9 bases separated the two germline ends. The CDR3 runs 14 residues. This chain's CDR3 is CASSFRALQETQYF. CDR3 coding DNA: TGTGCCAGCAGCTTCAGGGCCCTCCAAGAGACCCAGTACTTC.

The chain couples TRBV2 to TRBJ1-5; TRBD1 aligns across 7 bases. The CDR3 spans 14 residues. The germline CDR1 and CDR2 sequences are SNHLY and FYNNEI. With 5 bases clipped from V and 6 bases from J, the junction kept 7 bases outside the gene matches. The CDR3 sequence: CASSQTGWVQPQHF. The DNA of the CDR3 is TGTGCCAGCAGTCAGACAGGGTGGGTTCAGCCCCAGCATTTT.

This clone occurred once. This sequence joins TRBV27 and TRBJ1-3, with no clear D. This CDR3 spans 15 amino acids. V lost 5 bases to trimming and J lost 0 bases, with 11 bases between them. Germline CDR1 is MNHEY and CDR2 is SMNVEV (reference sequence). This CDR3 reads CASSKDWTSGNTIYF. The CDR3, as DNA: TGTGCCAGCAGTAAGGACTGGACCTCTGGAAACACCATATATTTT.

The V and J genes are TRBV7-2 and TRBJ2-2; 7 bases are a match to TRBD2. CDR1 is SGHTA, CDR2 FQGNSA, per germline. The CDR3 covers 17 residues. V trimming: 1 base; J trimming: 5 bases; junction bases outside the gene matches: 10. The CDR3, as DNA: TGTGCCAGCAGCTTAGTAGGGCTCGGGGGAGGGACCGGGGAGCTGTTTTTT. Encoded protein: CASSLVGLGGGTGELFF.

This chain connects TRBV6-6 to TRBJ2-1; D is possibly TRBD1 (6 bases). Germline V lookup: CDR1 MNHNY, CDR2 SVGAGI (reference sequence). This CDR3 contains 14 residues. Trimming left V 5 bases short and J 8 bases short, with 16 bases between. For the CDR3, the DNA is TGTGCCAGCAGTCCGAGCGGACAGTCCCATGAGCAGTTCTTC. As protein: CASSPSGQSHEQFF.

The rearrangement joins TRBV29-1 to TRBJ2-1; D gene ambiguous. CDR3 size: 11 residues. Germline loops: CDR1 SQVTM, CDR2 ANQGSEA. Trimming pared 0 bases from V and 14 bases from J, leaving 11 bases between. This CDR3 is CSVEDRNSKFF. The CDR3 nucleotides are TGCAGCGTTGAAGATAGAAACAGTAAGTTCTTC.

Points on this clone: The same CDR3 can be traced to other DNA sequences in this sample. The chain couples TRBV5-1 to TRBJ1-1; 8 bases line up with TRBD1. The CDR3 contains 14 residues. The junction had 1 base not matched to a gene; V was cut back by 3 bases and J by 0 bases. In germline, CDR1 is SGHRS, CDR2 YFSETQ. CDR3 sequence reads: CASSSGQVNTEAFF. CDR3 in DNA: TGCGCCAGCAGCTCGGGACAGGTGAACACTGAAGCTTTCTTT.

CDR3 nucleotide sequence: TGTGCCAGTACGAGGTACGGTACAGCACGGGGAGGCACTGAAGCTTTCTTT. Protein sequence: CASTRYGTARGGTEAFF. The chain uses TRBV19 and TRBJ1-1; D is unresolved. From germline, CDR1 is LNHDA and CDR2 SQIVND (reference sequence). The CDR3 consists of 17 residues. V lost 7 bases, J lost 4 bases, and 25 bases lay in between.

The gene calls are TRBV19 and TRBJ1-2, with a weak D call TRBD1 (6 bases). The CDR3 is 17 residues long. V was clipped by 5 bases and J by 0 bases, with 19 bases between them. In germline, CDR1 is LNHDA, CDR2 SQIVND (reference sequence). CDR3 in DNA: TGTGCCAGTAGTCCACGAGCAGGGGTCCGAGCTAACTATGGCTACACCTTC. Translating gives CASSPRAGVRANYGYTF. The whole variable domain, filled in from reference TRBV19 and TRBJ1-2, reads DGGITQSPKYLFRKEGQNVTLSCEQNLNHDAMYWYRQDPGQGLRLIYYSQIVNDFQKGDIAEGYSVSREKKESFPLTVTSAQKNPTAFYLCASSPRAGVRANYGYTFGSGTRLTVV.

The chain couples TRBV7-3 to TRBJ2-5; D remains unclear. Germline CDR1 reads SGHTA; CDR2 reads FQGTGA. With 8 bases removed from V and 4 bases from J, the gap between germline ends came to 8 bases. The CDR3 covers 11 residues. CDR3 coding DNA: TGTGCCAGCGGTTCAGGAGAGACCCAGTACTTC. This encodes CASGSGETQYF. The entire variable domain, with the rest obtained from reference TRBV7-3 and TRBJ2-5, is as follows: GAGVSQTPSNKVTEKGKYVELRCDPISGHTALYWYRQSLGQGPEFLIYFQGTGAADDSGLPNDRFFAVRPEGSVSTLKIQRTERGDSAVYLCASGSGETQYFGPGTRLLVL.

This sequence joins TRBV2 and TRBJ1-4; no clear D. Germline lookup yields CDR1 SNHLY and CDR2 FYNNEI. CDR3 length: 16 amino acids. V was cut by 1 base and J by 3 bases, with 12 bases left in between. CDR3 in DNA: TGTGCCAGCAGTGAAGGGATCGGGTATGCTAATGAAAAACTGTTTTTT. It codes for CASSEGIGYANEKLFF.

This clone occurred once. The chain combines TRBV11-2 with TRBJ2-7; 7 positions match TRBD2. CDR3 length: 15 amino acids. CDR1 and CDR2 (germline): SGHAT, FQNNGV. J lost 5 bases, V lost 2 bases, and 9 bases had no gene match. The CDR3 is CASSLSGAGPHEQYF. The CDR3 DNA is TGTGCCAGCAGCTTATCCGGAGCGGGACCCCACGAGCAGTACTTC.

The chain is built from TRBV6-4 and TRBJ2-7; tentatively, D is TRBD1 (6 bases). Germline V gene data show CDR1 as MRHNA and CDR2 as SNTAGT. This CDR3 has 16 amino acids. The V end lost 6 bases, the J end lost 0 bases, and 18 bases lay between the germline ends. The CDR3 reads CASRFGRGQSSYEQYF. CDR3 coding DNA: TGTGCCAGCAGGTTTGGCAGGGGCCAGAGCTCCTACGAGCAGTACTTC.

The chain employs TRBV19 and TRBJ1-1; D is perhaps TRBD1 (5 bases). V was clipped by 1 base and J by 6 bases, with 9 bases between them. The germline CDR1 and CDR2 sequences are LNHDA and SQIVND (reference sequence). This CDR3 is 13 amino acids long. The CDR3 DNA reads as TGTGCCAGTAGTATAGGACAGACCCCTGAAGCTTTCTTT. It specifies CASSIGQTPEAFF.

The chain is built from TRBV7-9 and TRBJ2-2; possible D gene TRBD2, 5 bases. Looked up from germline, CDR1 is SEHNR and CDR2 is FQNEAQ (reference sequence). CDR3 length: 16 amino acids. V lost 4 bases to trimming and J lost 1 base, with 13 bases between them. The DNA of the CDR3 is TGTGCCAGCAGCTCCGAGGGCAAACAGAACACCGGGGAGCTGTTTTTT. Residues: CASSSEGKQNTGELFF. Combining the CDR3 with reference TRBV7-9 and TRBJ2-2 gives the whole variable domain DTGVSQNPRHKITKRGQNVTFRCDPISEHNRLYWYRQTLGQGPEFLTYFQNEAQLEKSRLLSDRFSAERPKGSFSTLEIQRTEQGDSAMYLCASSSEGKQNTGELFFGEGSRLTVL.

This sequence joins TRBV14 and TRBJ1-2; tentatively, D is TRBD1 (6 bases). In germline, CDR1 is SGHDN, CDR2 FVKESK. The CDR3 has 13 amino acids. Trimming removed 4 bases at V and 6 bases at J, with 12 bases between. DNA of the CDR3: TGTGCCAGCAGCCTTCCCGGGGGGCATGGCTACACCTTC. Amino acid sequence: CASSLPGGHGYTF.

The rearrangement uses TRBV10-1 and TRBJ2-1; a possible D gene is TRBD1 (6 bases). From germline, CDR1 is WNHNN and CDR2 SYGVQD (reference sequence). V gave up 5 bases and J gave up 4 bases, with 12 bases separating them. The CDR3 runs to 14 residues. CDR3 sequence: CASSPGQTYNEQFF. In DNA form, the CDR3 reads TGCGCCAGCAGTCCGGGACAAACATACAATGAGCAGTTCTTC.

The chain employs TRBV9 and TRBJ2-2; a possible D gene is TRBD1 (6 bases). With 1 base removed from V and 3 bases from J, the gap between germline ends came to 10 bases. Germline V gene lookup returns CDR1 SGDLS and CDR2 YYNGEE. The CDR3 sequence is 15 residues long. The CDR3 sequence: CASSVQGSYTGELFF. The CDR3 DNA reads as TGTGCCAGCAGCGTACAGGGGTCGTACACCGGGGAGCTGTTTTTT.